Listed below are T cell receptor beta chains from one sample, sequenced in a study of graft-versus-host responses after intestinal transplantation. Repertoires were generated with immunoSEQ multiplex PCR, while TCRdb's copy carries only in-frame clones and drops some. The sample consists of 15,000 to 20,000 clones, 80% of them appearing once. The starting material was ileum tissue, obtained just over 100 days after intestinal transplant. These receptors were collected from a human patient who received an intestinal transplant, so some T cells may come from the graft donor. Each CDR3 is given with its conserved first and last residue. A D gene is named only where the DNA matches it firmly. Expanded clones are given a class, and other clones once, few, many or no size at all.

d_gene: TRBD1
v_gene: TRBV5-4
j_gene: TRBJ1-6
len: 17
abundance: few
CDR3aa: CASSLWGQGPHNSPLHF
CDR3nt: TGTGCCAGCAGCTTGTGGGGACAGGGCCCTCATAATTCACCCCTCCACTTT

d_gene: -
v_gene: TRBV28
j_gene: TRBJ1-3
len: 20
abundance: -
CDR3aa: CASSLCSVDAGWFSGNTIYF
CDR3nt: TGTGCCAGCAGTTTATGCTCGGTGGATGCAGGTTGGTTCTCTGGAAACACCATATATTTT

d_gene: -
v_gene: TRBV19
j_gene: TRBJ1-1
len: 14
abundance: -
CDR3aa: CASSIKGFSTEAFF
CDR3nt: TGTGCCAGTAGTATCAAGGGCTTTAGCACTGAAGCTTTCTTT

d_gene: -
v_gene: TRBV19
j_gene: TRBJ2-1
len: 15
abundance: -
CDR3aa: CASSIDGMAYNEQFF
CDR3nt: TGTGCCAGTAGTATAGATGGAATGGCCTACAATGAGCAGTTCTTC

d_gene: TRBD2
v_gene: TRBV4-1
j_gene: TRBJ2-7
len: 12
abundance: -
CDR3aa: CASSLAGVGQYF
CDR3nt: TGCGCCAGCAGCCTCGCGGGAGTCGGGCAGTACTTC

d_gene: -
v_gene: TRBV28
j_gene: TRBJ2-3
len: 17
abundance: -
CDR3aa: CASSWPKGVDPPDTQYF
CDR3nt: TGTGCCAGCAGTTGGCCAAAGGGGGTGGATCCACCAGATACGCAGTATTTT

d_gene: -
v_gene: TRBV10-3
j_gene: TRBJ1-2
len: 17
abundance: -
CDR3aa: CAISESWDTSFSYGYTF
CDR3nt: TGTGCCATCAGTGAGTCGTGGGACACCTCTTTTTCTTATGGCTACACCTTC

d_gene: -
v_gene: TRBV23-1
j_gene: TRBJ1-2
len: 17
abundance: -
CDR3aa: CASSGIQLRGRTYGYTF
CDR3nt: TGCGCCAGTAGTGGGATTCAGCTACGCGGAAGGACCTATGGCTACACCTTC

d_gene: TRBD2
v_gene: TRBV29-1
j_gene: TRBJ2-3
len: 16
abundance: -
CDR3aa: CSVGGLAGGRGDTQYF
CDR3nt: TGCAGCGTGGGAGGACTAGCGGGAGGCCGAGGTGATACGCAGTATTTT

d_gene: -
v_gene: TRBV13
j_gene: TRBJ2-7
len: 14
abundance: -
CDR3aa: CASSLQTGTYEQYF
CDR3nt: TGTGCCAGCAGCTTACAGACAGGTACCTACGAGCAGTACTTC

d_gene: -
v_gene: TRBV12-5
j_gene: TRBJ1-5
len: 12
abundance: few
CDR3aa: CASGLDNQPQHF
CDR3nt: TGTGCTAGTGGTTTGGACAATCAGCCCCAGCATTTT

d_gene: TRBD2
v_gene: TRBV7-9
j_gene: TRBJ2-3
len: 13
abundance: -
CDR3aa: CASSLEVGRAQYF
CDR3nt: TGTGCCAGCAGCTTAGAGGTTGGGAGGGCGCAGTATTTT

d_gene: -
v_gene: TRBV5-1
j_gene: TRBJ1-2
len: 15
abundance: -
CDR3aa: CASSPPGDGLYGYTF
CDR3nt: TGCGCCAGCAGTCCACCAGGGGATGGGCTCTATGGCTACACCTTC

d_gene: -
v_gene: TRBV4-1
j_gene: TRBJ2-7
len: 14
abundance: -
CDR3aa: CASGWGANPREQYF
CDR3nt: TGCGCCAGCGGATGGGGAGCCAACCCTAGGGAGCAGTACTTC

d_gene: TRBD1
v_gene: TRBV30
j_gene: TRBJ1-4
len: 12
abundance: once
CDR3aa: CAWGQGNEKLFF
CDR3nt: TGTGCCTGGGGACAGGGTAATGAAAAACTGTTTTTT

d_gene: TRBD2
v_gene: TRBV7-9
j_gene: TRBJ2-7
len: 16
abundance: -
CDR3aa: CASSLSGLAGIYEQYF
CDR3nt: TGTGCCAGCAGCTTATCGGGCCTAGCGGGAATTTACGAGCAGTACTTC

d_gene: -
v_gene: TRBV7-8
j_gene: TRBJ1-1
len: 14
abundance: -
CDR3aa: CASSPQGRSTEAFF
CDR3nt: TGTGCCAGCAGCCCTCAGGGGCGCAGCACTGAAGCTTTCTTT

d_gene: TRBD2
v_gene: TRBV7-3
j_gene: TRBJ2-1
len: 18
abundance: -
CDR3aa: CASSPGTSGISSYNEQFF
CDR3nt: TGTGCCAGCAGCCCCGGGACTAGCGGGATCAGCTCCTACAATGAGCAGTTCTTC

d_gene: -
v_gene: TRBV4-3
j_gene: TRBJ1-1
len: 15
abundance: -
CDR3aa: CASSQDSKFRTEAFF
CDR3nt: TGCGCCAGCAGCCAAGACAGCAAGTTTAGGACTGAAGCTTTCTTT